This TCR beta chain was captured by sequencing in a study of T cells in Graves' hyperthyroidism and ophthalmopathy. Notes on the study in general: Most clonotypes that expanded in the thyroid above 0.001 also showed up in blood.

This clonotype was counted ten times or more. Its target is not known. Amplification of TCR beta CDR3 regions was performed using RNA transcripts as template. TCR CDR3 underwent first-round RT-PCR with the HTBI primer set. TCRdb reprocessed the multiplex PCR reads with MiXCR, giving one entry per CDR3 protein. The repertoire holds more than 500,000 distinct CDR3 sequences, with more than 15% as singletons. The receptor was derived from a woman aged 30 to 39 with Graves' ophthalmopathy. Sequenced input: blood.

CDR3 loop: CSARKLPSYEQYF. The CDR3 DNA reads as TGCAGTGCTAGGAAGTTACCTTCCTACGAGCAGTACTTC. The gene calls are TRBV20-1 and TRBJ2-7, with D uncertain. Per the germline V gene, CDR1 is DFQATT and CDR2 is SNEGSKA (reference sequence). The V end was cut by 3 bases, the J end by 1 base, with 10 bases between. CDR3 length: 13 amino acids.